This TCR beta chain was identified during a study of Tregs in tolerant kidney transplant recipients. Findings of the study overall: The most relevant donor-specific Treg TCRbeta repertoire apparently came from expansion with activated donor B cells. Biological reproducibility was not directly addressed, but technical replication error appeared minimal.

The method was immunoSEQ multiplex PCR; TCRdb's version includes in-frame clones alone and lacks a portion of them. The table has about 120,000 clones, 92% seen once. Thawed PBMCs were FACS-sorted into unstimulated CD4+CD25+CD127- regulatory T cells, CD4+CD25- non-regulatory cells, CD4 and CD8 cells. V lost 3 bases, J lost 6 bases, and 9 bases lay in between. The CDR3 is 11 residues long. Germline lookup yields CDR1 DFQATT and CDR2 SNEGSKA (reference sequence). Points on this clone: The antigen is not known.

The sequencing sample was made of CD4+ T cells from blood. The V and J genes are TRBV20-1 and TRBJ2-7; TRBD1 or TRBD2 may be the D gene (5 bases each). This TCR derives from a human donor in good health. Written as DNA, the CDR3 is TGCAGTGCTAGTTCGGGGACCGAGCAGTACTTC. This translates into CSASSGTEQYF.